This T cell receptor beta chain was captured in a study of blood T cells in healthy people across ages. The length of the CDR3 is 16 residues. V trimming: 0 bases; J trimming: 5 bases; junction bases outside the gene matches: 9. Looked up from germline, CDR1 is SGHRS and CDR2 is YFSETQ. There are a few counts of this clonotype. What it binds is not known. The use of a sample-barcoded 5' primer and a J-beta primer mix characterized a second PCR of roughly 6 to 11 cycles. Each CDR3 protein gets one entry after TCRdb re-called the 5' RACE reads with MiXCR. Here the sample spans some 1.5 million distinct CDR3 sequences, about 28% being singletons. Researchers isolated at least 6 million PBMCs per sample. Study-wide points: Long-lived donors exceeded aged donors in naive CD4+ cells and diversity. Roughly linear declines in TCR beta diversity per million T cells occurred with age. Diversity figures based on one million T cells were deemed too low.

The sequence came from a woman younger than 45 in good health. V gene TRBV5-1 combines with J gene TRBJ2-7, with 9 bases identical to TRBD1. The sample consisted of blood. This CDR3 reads CASSLEGGQGLHEQYF. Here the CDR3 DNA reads TGCGCCAGCAGCTTGGAGGGAGGACAGGGGCTCCACGAGCAGTACTTC. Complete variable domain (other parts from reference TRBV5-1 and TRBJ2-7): KAGVTQTPRYLIKTRGQQVTLSCSPISGHRSVSWYQQTPGQGLQFLFEYFSETQRNKGNFPGRFSGRQFSNSRSEMNVSTLELGDSALYLCASSLEGGQGLHEQYFGPGTRLTVT.